This T cell receptor beta chain emerged from a study of OX40 agonist ivuxolimab in advanced cancers. The study's findings and limits: Expansion of clones was among the lowest in partial responders at 0.1-3.0 mg/kg.

As to this clone: Its antigen is still unknown.

Some clones are missing from TCRdb's copy, which holds only in-frame ones; the method was immunoSEQ multiplex PCR. The sample includes about 58,000 clones, about 90% of them seen just once. Per germline, CDR1 SGHNT and CDR2 YYREEE (reference sequence). This CDR3 contains 14 residues. V was clipped by 4 bases and J by 5 bases; unmatched bases: 8. The sequenced sample was CD4+ or CD8+ T cells sorted from blood, obtained in a trial of the OX40 agonist ivuxolimab. The receptor was isolated from an adult with an advanced solid tumor such as melanoma, head and neck, liver or kidney cancer. The V call is TRBV5-4, the J call TRBJ2-5; 7 bases agree with TRBD2. This CDR3 is CASSTWDYGETQYF. In nucleotides, the CDR3 is TGTGCCAGCAGCACCTGGGACTATGGGGAGACCCAGTACTTC.